The 20 T cell receptor beta chains reported below all come from one sample, sequenced in a study of OX40 agonist ivuxolimab in advanced cancers. To prepare the library, the immunoSEQ multiplex PCR assay was applied. TCRdb provides this immuneACCESS table in a form limited to in-frame rearrangements. Some clones are lacking; in checked studies, under half of them reflect an unresolved V gene, and why the rest are absent is not known. This sample gives around 80,000 clones in total; more than 80% of them show up just once. About 2.7% of the sample goes to the ten largest clones. The sequences come from CD4+ or CD8+ T cells sorted from blood, collected in a trial of the OX40 agonist ivuxolimab. The receptors stem from an adult with an advanced solid tumor such as melanoma, head and neck, liver or kidney cancer.

CDR3 sequence reads: CASSMDGGTEAFF. The CDR3 DNA is TGCGCCAGCAGTATGGACGGGGGAACTGAAGCTTTCTTT. The rearrangement joins TRBV5-1 to TRBJ1-1; tentatively, D is TRBD1 (5 bases). Trimming pared 5 bases from V and 5 bases from J, leaving 13 bases between. Germline CDR1 SGHRS, CDR2 YFSETQ. The CDR3 extends over 13 amino acids. Based on the CDR3 plus reference TRBV5-1 and TRBJ1-1, the full variable domain is KAGVTQTPRYLIKTRGQQVTLSCSPISGHRSVSWYQQTPGQGLQFLFEYFSETQRNKGNFPGRFSGRQFSNSRSEMNVSTLELGDSALYLCASSMDGGTEAFFGQGTRLTVV.

In this sample, this clone turned up once. V and J are TRBV5-3 and TRBJ1-1, with D unclear. TRBV5-3 is identified as an open reading frame with a role that is uncertain. This CDR3 is 14 amino acids long. Trimming left V 2 bases short and J 1 base short, with 9 bases between. This chain's CDR3 is CARSFKAPNTEAFF. For the CDR3, the DNA is TGTGCCAGAAGCTTCAAGGCCCCGAACACTGAAGCTTTCTTT.

This clone showed up just a few times. The rearrangement joins TRBV19 to TRBJ1-5; no clear D gene. This CDR3 has 14 amino acids. V lost 10 bases to trimming and J lost 7 bases, with 20 bases between them. CDR1 LNHDA and CDR2 SQIVND come from the germline V gene (reference sequence). The CDR3 here is CATTLAGDLQPQHF. CDR3 in DNA: TGTGCCACCACCTTGGCGGGAGATTTACAGCCCCAGCATTTT.

The chain has TRBV28 and TRBJ2-7; 9 positions agree with TRBD1. After removal of 7 bases from V and 2 bases from J, the junction contained 6 bases not matched to a gene. The CDR3 is 14 residues long. The germline CDR1 and CDR2 sequences are MDHEN and SYDVKM. The CDR3 is CASTRNRGPYEQYF. The CDR3 coding sequence is TGTGCCAGCACTCGAAACAGGGGGCCCTACGAGCAGTACTTC.

This chain connects TRBV9 to TRBJ1-6; 7 bases are shared with TRBD1. This CDR3 is 15 amino acids long. After removal of 4 bases from V and 5 bases from J, the junction contained 6 bases not matched to a gene. Germline V gene data show CDR1 as SGDLS and CDR2 as YYNGEE. CDR3 nucleotide sequence: TGTGCCAGCAGCACCGGGGACAGAAATAATTCACCCCTCCACTTT. Encoded protein: CASSTGDRNNSPLHF.

This clone was observed at least ten times. The same CDR3 is also encoded by other DNA sequences in this sample. The rearrangement uses TRBV6-5 and TRBJ1-1; the match to TRBD1 covers 8 bases. Trimming took 0 bases from V and 6 from J; bases not matched to a gene: 6. Germline V gene sequence: CDR1 MNHEY, CDR2 SVGAGI. The CDR3 is 15 residues long. The CDR3 reads CASSYSRQGFSEAFF. Written as DNA, the CDR3 is TGTGCCAGCAGTTACTCTAGACAGGGGTTCTCTGAAGCTTTCTTT.

This clone came up once. This chain links TRBV7-9 with TRBJ1-4, with a tentative D call TRBD1 (5 bases). This CDR3 contains 15 residues. V lost 5 bases and J lost 6, with 16 bases in between. The germline CDR1 and CDR2 sequences are SEHNR and FQNEAQ (reference sequence). The DNA of the CDR3 is TGTGCCAGCAGCCGACCGACCGGGACGGATGAAAAACTGTTTTTT. Its protein is CASSRPTGTDEKLFF.

The V gene is TRBV19, the J gene TRBJ2-5; TRBD1 aligns across 9 bases. CDR1 is LNHDA and CDR2 is SQIVND in the germline V gene (reference sequence). The V segment lost 8 bases and the J segment 0 bases; nucleotides outside the gene matches: 4. This CDR3 has 14 amino acids. The CDR3 DNA sequence: TGTGCCAGTGCGACAGGGGGTAACCAAGAGACCCAGTACTTC. Translated: CASATGGNQETQYF.

This clone showed up just once. The CDR3 here is CASRLAARDRGYEQYV. DNA of the CDR3: TGTGCAAGTCGCTTAGCGGCCAGGGACAGGGGCTACGAGCAGTACGTC. The J gene is TRBJ2-7, the V gene TRBV12-2; TRBD1, the D gene given by the table, was not confirmed from the DNA. TRBV12-2 is classified as a pseudogene. The CDR3 loop spans 16 amino acids.

The chain employs TRBV16 and TRBJ2-3; D could derive from TRBD1 or TRBD2 (7 bases each). CDR1 KGHSY and CDR2 FQNENV come from the germline V gene. The germline V and J ends were trimmed by 8 bases and 2 bases, with 17 bases remaining between them. This CDR3 comprises 15 residues. CDR3 nucleotide sequence: TGTGCCAGCCAGGGGGGGGGATCCGTCACAGATACGCAGTATTTT. As protein: CASQGGGSVTDTQYF.

This chain links TRBV7-2 with TRBJ1-1, with 9 nucleotides matching TRBD1. CDR3 length: 14 amino acids. Germline V gene sequence: CDR1 SGHTA, CDR2 FQGNSA. After removal of 5 bases from V and 5 bases from J, the junction contained 6 bases not matched to a gene. The CDR3 DNA reads as TGTGCCAGCAGCCCGGGACAGGGTCGTACTGAAGCTTTCTTT. Translated: CASSPGQGRTEAFF.

The gene calls are TRBV7-9 and TRBJ1-3; no clear D gene. Germline V gives CDR1 SEHNR, CDR2 FQNEAQ (reference sequence). Trimming took off 10 bases at V and 0 bases at J, with 10 bases between the two ends. This CDR3 contains 13 residues. The CDR3 coding sequence is TGTGCCACCAGACCCGACTCTGGAAACACCATATATTTT. It specifies CATRPDSGNTIYF.

The chain couples TRBV30 to TRBJ2-7, with a possible D match to TRBD2 (6 bases). Germline V CDR1 and CDR2: GTSNPN, SVGIG (reference sequence). The CDR3 consists of 15 residues. V lost 2 bases, J lost 2 bases, and 16 bases lay in between. This chain's CDR3 is CAWSRGAKTTYEQYF. DNA for the CDR3: TGTGCCTGGAGTCGCGGGGCAAAAACAACCTACGAGCAGTACTTC.

DNA of the CDR3: TGTGCCTGGCGACATATCATGAACACTGAAGCTTTCTTT. The encoded protein is CAWRHIMNTEAFF. The chain employs TRBV30 and TRBJ1-1; D is undetermined. The CDR3 runs 13 residues. CDR1 GTSNPN and CDR2 SVGIG come from the germline V gene (reference sequence). V lost 5 bases and J 0 bases, leaving 10 bases between the germline ends.

This clone was counted a single time. The chain couples TRBV19 to TRBJ1-2; D is undetermined. From germline, CDR1 is LNHDA and CDR2 SQIVND (reference sequence). Trimming shortened V by 2 bases and J by 7 bases, and 11 bases separated the two germline ends. CDR3 length: 13 residues. The CDR3 here is CASSIKGAVGYTF. CDR3 coding DNA: TGTGCCAGTAGTATAAAGGGAGCGGTTGGCTACACCTTC.

V gene TRBV6-6 combines with J gene TRBJ1-1; unclear D gene. V lost 2 bases to trimming and J lost 5 bases, with 12 bases between them. Germline-derived CDR1 and CDR2 are MNHNY and SVGAGI (reference sequence). The CDR3 length is 14 residues. The CDR3 DNA sequence: TGTGCCAGCAGTTACAGGGAAAAGGGTACTGAAGCTTTCTTT. It yields the protein CASSYREKGTEAFF.

The chain is built from TRBV11-1 and TRBJ1-4; D is possibly TRBD1 (5 bases). V lost 3 bases and J lost 5, with 10 bases in between. CDR3 length: 14 residues. Germline V gives CDR1 SGHAT, CDR2 FQDESV (reference sequence). CDR3 in amino acids: CASSLGQANEKLFF. The DNA of the CDR3 is TGTGCCAGCAGCTTGGGGCAGGCAAATGAAAAACTGTTTTTT.

The chain carries TRBV19 and TRBJ2-1; D is unclear. The CDR3 consists of 14 residues. V gave up 1 base and J gave up 8 bases, with 12 bases separating them. From germline, CDR1 is LNHDA and CDR2 SQIVND (reference sequence). Here the CDR3 reads CASSIGRVTHEQFF. CDR3 sequence (DNA): TGTGCCAGTAGTATAGGTAGGGTGACCCATGAGCAGTTCTTC.

This clone has only a few counts. The chain links TRBV7-2 to TRBJ1-4; D might be TRBD1 (5 bases). Trimming took off 4 bases at V and 1 base at J, with 7 bases between the two ends. The CDR3 extends over 14 amino acids. The germline V gene has CDR1 SGHTA and CDR2 FQGNSA. This chain's CDR3 is CASSSGLTNEKLFF. The CDR3 bases are TGTGCCAGCAGCTCGGGACTAACTAATGAAAAACTGTTTTTT.

The chain joins TRBV27 to TRBJ2-3; tentatively, D is TRBD2 (6 bases). This CDR3 region has 14 residues. The germline V gene encodes CDR1 MNHEY and CDR2 SMNVEV (reference sequence). The V and J ends lost 8 bases and 3 bases respectively, with 15 bases between them. CDR3: CASRRDFYTDTQYF. The DNA for the CDR3 is TGTGCCAGCCGCCGGGACTTTTATACAGATACGCAGTATTTT.